The present entry profiles one T cell receptor (beta chain) with its context. Its antigen remains unknown. Losses at the gene ends were 1 base for V and 2 bases for J; bases not matched to a gene: 3. There are 16 residues in the CDR3. Germline V gene sequence: CDR1 KGHSH, CDR2 LQKENI. PCR involved 60 Vbeta and 13 Jbeta primers. The method was immunoSEQ multiplex PCR; TCRdb's version includes in-frame clones alone and lacks a portion of them. The table lists more than 110,000 clones, approximately 80% of them singletons. These data are taken from a study of cytomegalovirus exposure and HLA in healthy donors. Study conclusions and caveats: CMV serostatus was the sole immune exposure data available.

This sequence joins TRBV18 and TRBJ2-5; 11 positions agree with TRBD2. Sequenced: PBMCs. The source of this sequence is a male donor in good health and CMV-seronegative. The CDR3 bases are TGTGCCAGCTCACCACGCCTAGCGGGAGGACAAGAGACCCAGTACTTC. Translation gives CASSPRLAGGQETQYF.